A selection of T cell receptor beta chains follows, all from one sample in a study of cytomegalovirus exposure and HLA in healthy donors. TCRdb's copy holds only in-frame clones and misses some; the assay was immunoSEQ multiplex PCR. The sample shows around 150,000 clones, around 76% of them seen only once. Sequencing was carried out using PBMCs. All receptors derive from a man between 18 and 29 years old in good health and CMV-seronegative. Each CDR3 is given without its conserved first and last residue. Each record gives: CDR3 length, V gene, clone size, J gene, CDR3 protein. Rows give clone size only sometimes, using once, few, many, or a class for an expanded clone.

13	TRBV4-2	NA	TRBJ1-6	ASSQEPRLGGPLH
13	TRBV19	NA	TRBJ1-5	ASSILDRSVQPQH
15	TRBV4-2	once	TRBJ2-2	ASSQDPRTRNTGELF
12	TRBV19	NA	TRBJ2-7	ASSTTGEIYEQY
13	TRBV4-1	once	TRBJ2-5	ASSQGTSVGETQY
10	TRBV27	NA	NA	ASGNGVYEQY
16	TRBV9	NA	TRBJ2-1	ASSVAGTSGFSYNEQF
13	TRBV18	NA	TRBJ2-3	ASSPGDRGLDTQY
15	TRBV11-2	NA	TRBJ2-2	ASSLGSSGSRTGELF
14	TRBV7-3	NA	TRBJ1-2	ASSSTGTGLGYGYT
13	TRBV29-1	few	TRBJ1-1	SVNTPRTGNTEAF
13	TRBV7-6	NA	TRBJ1-1	ASSLAGGTNTEAF
11	TRBV18	NA	TRBJ1-5	ASSPSGNQPQH
12	TRBV11-2	few	TRBJ1-2	ASSSTGDLWGYT
12	TRBV29-1	NA	TRBJ2-4	SVEGYRPKNIQY
11	TRBV7-2	once	TRBJ1-3	ASSLLTRDTIY
13	TRBV7-2	NA	TRBJ1-1	ASSSRDRGNTEAF
11	TRBV27	NA	TRBJ2-1	ASRTPGGNEQF
13	TRBV9	few	TRBJ2-3	ASSAARVATDTQY
13	TRBV5-4	NA	TRBJ1-1	ASSLEAGPNTEAF
13	TRBV6-1	NA	TRBJ2-3	ASSAQGALTDTQY
12	TRBV5-1	few	TRBJ1-5	ASSPDSSNQPQH
13	TRBV6-1	NA	TRBJ1-2	ASSLGQGGNYGYT
12	TRBV30	NA	TRBJ1-5	AWTPGYSNQPQH
12	TRBV27	NA	TRBJ2-7	ASSHTSGGYEQY
12	TRBV10-3	NA	TRBJ2-2	AISERTGSGELF
13	TRBV27	NA	TRBJ2-1	ASSPKGASFNEQF
13	TRBV29-1	NA	TRBJ2-7	SVELAGGSSYEQY
14	TRBV5-1	NA	TRBJ1-1	ASSLLNSRSGLEAF
13	TRBV4-1	NA	TRBJ2-7	ASSQLSGRVYEQY
13	TRBV11-2	NA	TRBJ2-1	ASSPRTGGGNEQF
15	TRBV5-1	once	TRBJ2-3	ASSLVHRGRSTDTQY
14	TRBV7-7	NA	TRBJ2-2	ASSSGAWAATGELF
10	TRBV7-9	NA	TRBJ2-7	ASSLTIYEQY
14	TRBV6-1	NA	TRBJ1-3	ASSEAYGVSGNTIY
13	TRBV28	NA	TRBJ1-2	ASINTGGLEYGYT
12	TRBV28	NA	TRBJ2-7	AIAPGLAEYEQY
11	TRBV30	NA	TRBJ1-2	AWSNFGTGGYT
14	TRBV7-9	NA	TRBJ1-4	ASSLAWTGNNEKLF
11	TRBV6-5	NA	TRBJ2-7	ASSLTEDYEQY
11	TRBV2	NA	TRBJ1-1	ASRSDRNSEAF
14	TRBV15	NA	TRBJ2-3	ATSRRTGSSTDTQY
15	TRBV7-9	NA	TRBJ2-1	TSSPRSLAGVGNEQF
13	TRBV5-4	NA	TRBJ2-7	ASSLDYIPGYEQY
14	TRBV7-9	NA	TRBJ2-2	ASSLDQAGNTGELF
11	TRBV10-1	NA	TRBJ2-3	ASSRAGGDTQY
12	TRBV7-2	NA	TRBJ2-3	ASSLAGGTDTQY
14	TRBV9	NA	TRBJ2-2	ASSVVSRGGTGELF
16	TRBV6-4	NA	TRBJ2-2	ASSDLTGGATNTGELF
13	TRBV7-2	NA	TRBJ2-7	ASSSGESQKYEQY
13	TRBV6-1	NA	TRBJ1-1	ASSPTGGPNTEAF
14	TRBV29-1	NA	TRBJ2-3	SVEGLAAWGADTQY
13	TRBV9	NA	TRBJ2-3	ASSVGQGETDTQY
10	TRBV28	NA	TRBJ2-7	ASSLLSYEQY
10	TRBV7-7	NA	TRBJ1-2	ASSLSGYGYT